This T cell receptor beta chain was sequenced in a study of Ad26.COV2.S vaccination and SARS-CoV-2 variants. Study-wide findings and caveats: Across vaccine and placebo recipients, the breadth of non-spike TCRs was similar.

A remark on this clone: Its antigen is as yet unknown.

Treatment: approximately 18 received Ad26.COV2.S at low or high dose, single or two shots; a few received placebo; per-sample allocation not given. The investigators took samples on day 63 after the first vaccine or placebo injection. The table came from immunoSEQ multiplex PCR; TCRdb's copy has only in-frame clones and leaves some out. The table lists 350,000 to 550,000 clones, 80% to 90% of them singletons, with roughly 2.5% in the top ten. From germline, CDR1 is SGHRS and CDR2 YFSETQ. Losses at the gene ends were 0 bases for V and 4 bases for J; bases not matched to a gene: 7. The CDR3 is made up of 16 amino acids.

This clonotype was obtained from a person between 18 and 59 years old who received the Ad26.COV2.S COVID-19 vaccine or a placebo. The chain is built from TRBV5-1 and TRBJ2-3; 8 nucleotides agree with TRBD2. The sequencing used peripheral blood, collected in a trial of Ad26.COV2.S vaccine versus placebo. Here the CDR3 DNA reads TGCGCCAGCAGCTTGGTGGTAGCGGGAAGTTCAGATACGCAGTATTTT. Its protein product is CASSLVVAGSSDTQYF. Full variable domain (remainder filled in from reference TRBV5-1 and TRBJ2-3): KAGVTQTPRYLIKTRGQQVTLSCSPISGHRSVSWYQQTPGQGLQFLFEYFSETQRNKGNFPGRFSGRQFSNSRSEMNVSTLELGDSALYLCASSLVVAGSSDTQYFGPGTRLTVL.